A single sample gave rise to the 32 T cell receptor beta chains below, sequenced in a study of shared clonotypes between healthy human individuals. The naive CD8 population came from CD45RO-negative cells selected for CCR7, without terminally differentiated effector memory CD45RA+ cells. Profiled with immunoSEQ multiplex PCR; TCRdb holds only in-frame clones, not every one. The sample includes some 2 million clones, over 85% of them seen just once. The sample comprised naive CD8+ T cells sorted from blood. These receptors were collected from a man aged 18 to 29 in good health.

The chain has TRBV9 and TRBJ2-7; D remains ambiguous. CDR3 length: 16 residues. CDR1 is SGDLS and CDR2 is YYNGEE in the germline V gene. V was cut by 0 bases and J by 5 bases, with 18 bases left in between. The CDR3 nucleotides read TGTGCCAGCAGCGTAGAGAGAGGTGGGCCCCCCGACGAGCAGTACTTC. This codes for CASSVERGGPPDEQYF.

Notes on this clone: Compared with germline, one end of the junction differs, possibly owing to a read error. Within the sample, other DNA sequences also encode this same CDR3. The V and J genes are TRBV29-1 and TRBJ1-2; TRBD1 might be the D (5 bases). Looked up from germline, CDR1 is SQVTM and CDR2 is ANQGSEA. This CDR3 is 14 amino acids long. The CDR3 here is CSVEDPYRNYGYTF. CDR3 DNA sequence: TGCAGCGTTGAAGATCCTTACAGGAACTATGGCTACACTTTC. Combining the CDR3 with reference TRBV29-1 and TRBJ1-2 gives the whole variable domain SAVISQKPSRDICQRGTSLTIQCQVDSQVTMMFWYRQQPGQSLTLIATANQGSEATYESGFVIDKFPISRPNLTFSTLTVSNMSPEDSSIYLCSVEDPYRNYGYTFGSGTRLTVV.

V and J are TRBV7-6 and TRBJ2-3, with D tentatively TRBD2 (5 bases). Germline CDR1 is SGHVS and CDR2 is FNYEAQ. This CDR3 is built from 14 residues. V lost 2 bases and J 6 bases, leaving 12 bases between the germline ends. This CDR3 reads CASSLSPRGDTQYF. In DNA form, the CDR3 reads TGTGCCAGCAGCTTAAGCCCACGCGGGGATACGCAGTATTTT.

This sequence joins TRBV6-5 and TRBJ2-3; D possibly corresponds to TRBD2 (5 bases). The CDR3 loop spans 13 amino acids. Germline V gene sequence: CDR1 MNHEY, CDR2 SVGAGI. V was shortened by 6 bases and J by 4 bases, with 11 bases between the two germline ends. The CDR3: CASSIGVADTQYF. DNA of the CDR3: TGTGCCAGCAGCATCGGGGTGGCAGATACGCAGTATTTT.

The chain uses TRBV10-1 and TRBJ2-2; D unclear. From germline, CDR1 is WNHNN and CDR2 SYGVQD (reference sequence). CDR3 length: 13 amino acids. Trimming stripped 3 bases from V and 3 bases from J, with 5 bases between. CDR3 amino acids: CASSDEDTGELFF. The CDR3 DNA sequence: TGCGCCAGCAGTGACGAGGACACCGGGGAGCTGTTTTTT.

The V and J genes are TRBV4-1 and TRBJ2-5; 7 positions match TRBD2. The germline gives CDR1 MGHRA, CDR2 YSYEKL. Trimming took 6 bases from V and 4 from J; bases not matched to a gene: 11. The CDR3 is made up of 15 amino acids. The chain's CDR3 is CASSHQWGGVETQYF. For the CDR3, the DNA is TGCGCCAGCAGTCATCAGTGGGGGGGAGTAGAGACCCAGTACTTC.

To note about this clone: Other DNA sequences of this sample code for an identical CDR3. The genes are TRBV27 and TRBJ2-2, with D maybe TRBD2 (5 bases). Trimming took 3 bases from V and 0 from J, leaving 5 bases between them. Germline V gene sequence: CDR1 MNHEY, CDR2 SMNVEV (reference sequence). This CDR3 is 14 amino acids long. CDR3 residues: CASSFGTNTGELFF. The CDR3 DNA reads TGTGCCAGCAGTTTCGGGACGAACACCGGGGAGCTGTTTTTT.

The chain has TRBV2 and TRBJ2-7, with unresolved D. There are 12 residues in the CDR3. V was clipped by 6 bases and J by 2 bases, with 8 bases between them. CDR1 and CDR2 (germline): SNHLY, FYNNEI. For the CDR3, the DNA is TGTGCCAGCAGAGGCGAGCCCTACGAGCAGTACTTC. Translated: CASRGEPYEQYF.

The CDR3 DNA is TGTGCCAGCAGCCTCACGCCGGGAGGGCCAGGGGGAGAGACCCAGTACTTC. This encodes CASSLTPGGPGGETQYF. The chain links TRBV7-9 to TRBJ2-5, with D perhaps TRBD2 (8 bases). Germline V gene lookup returns CDR1 SEHNR and CDR2 FQNEAQ (reference sequence). This CDR3 region has 17 residues. Between the trimmed V and J ends, which lost 5 bases and 4 bases, there was a span of 23 bases.

J is TRBJ2-7 and V is TRBV6-5; 8 nucleotides agree with TRBD1. Trimming cost V 7 bases and J 4 bases; bases outside gene matches: 9. Germline lookup yields CDR1 MNHEY and CDR2 SVGAGI. The length of the CDR3 is 14 residues. The CDR3 spells CASKVQGASYEQYF. The CDR3 DNA is TGTGCCAGCAAGGTCCAGGGGGCGAGTTACGAGCAGTACTTC.

The chain carries TRBV5-6 and TRBJ2-7; D not certain. V shed 1 base and J shed 0 bases, with 8 bases lying between them. CDR1 and CDR2 from the germline V gene are SGHDT and YYEEEE. The CDR3 runs to 14 residues. The CDR3, as DNA: TGTGCCAGCAGCTTGCGTGCCTTCTCCTACGAGCAGTACTTC. Its translation is CASSLRAFSYEQYF.

The rearrangement joins TRBV5-4 to TRBJ2-7; the match to TRBD1 covers 10 bases. V lost 1 base, J lost 6 bases, and 4 bases stayed unmatched. CDR1 is SGHNT and CDR2 is YYREEE in the germline V gene (reference sequence). CDR3 length: 14 amino acids. This CDR3 reads CASSLWDRGSEQYF. The CDR3 DNA reads as TGTGCCAGCAGCTTGTGGGACAGGGGCAGCGAGCAGTACTTC.

There are a few counts of this clone. The genes are TRBV11-2 and TRBJ1-2; D gene uncertain. The V gene's germline CDR1 is SGHAT and CDR2 FQNNGV. Deletions cut 3 bases from V and 6 bases from J, with 8 bases between. The CDR3 has 12 amino acids. CDR3 bases: TGTGCCAGCAGCTTGGCAGCTAATGGCTACACCTTC. Translation gives CASSLAANGYTF.

The gene calls are TRBV28 and TRBJ1-1; D unresolved. Germline V gene data show CDR1 as MDHEN and CDR2 as SYDVKM. V was shortened by 6 bases and J by 1 base, with 12 bases between the two germline ends. The CDR3 spans 14 residues. For the CDR3, the DNA is TGTGCCAGCAGCCCCATTCCCTGGAACACTGAAGCTTTCTTT. The encoded protein is CASSPIPWNTEAFF.

The J gene is TRBJ2-7, the V gene TRBV11-2; 11 nucleotides match TRBD1. This CDR3 region has 15 residues. In germline, CDR1 is SGHAT, CDR2 FQNNGV. The J segment lost 6 bases and the V segment lost 5 bases, leaving 9 bases of the junction unmatched. For the CDR3, the DNA is TGTGCCAGCAGCCAAGGACAGGGGGCGCTTCGCGAGCAGTACTTC. Amino acid sequence: CASSQGQGALREQYF.

The genes are TRBV5-5 and TRBJ2-7; TRBD1 matches 9 bases. Trimming cost V 6 bases and J 3 bases; bases outside gene matches: 10. Germline CDR1 reads SGHKS; CDR2 reads YYEKEE (reference sequence). The CDR3 consists of 15 residues. CDR3 residues: CASKIPGQGIYEQYF. In nucleotides, the CDR3 is TGTGCCAGCAAGATACCGGGACAGGGAATCTACGAGCAGTACTTC.

This clone was counted a single time. The chain joins TRBV7-9 to TRBJ2-3; the D is unclear. Germline CDR1 is SEHNR and CDR2 is FQNEAQ (reference sequence). The CDR3 is 16 residues long. V lost 2 bases and J 2 bases, leaving 14 bases between the germline ends. The CDR3 protein is CASSLTSGRHTDTQYF. In DNA, the CDR3 is TGTGCCAGCAGCTTAACGTCCGGCAGACACACAGATACGCAGTATTTT.

The V gene is TRBV6-5, the J gene TRBJ2-2; D gene uncertain. The CDR3 has 15 residues. V lost 2 bases and J lost 3, with 10 bases in between. Germline V gene lookup returns CDR1 MNHEY and CDR2 SVGAGI. CDR3 nucleotides: TGTGCCAGCAGTTACCTAGGCGCGGACACCGGGGAGCTGTTTTTT. This sequence encodes CASSYLGADTGELFF.

The chain has TRBV4-3 and TRBJ2-5, with unresolved D. Trimming stripped 1 base from V and 5 bases from J, with 14 bases between. The CDR3 extends over 15 amino acids. Germline loops: CDR1 LGHNA, CDR2 YSLEER. In DNA form, the CDR3 reads TGCGCCAGCAGCCAAGCCGTGGGGATGGGGGAGACCCAGTACTTC. It is translated as CASSQAVGMGETQYF.

This sequence joins TRBV7-3 and TRBJ1-1; D unclear. This CDR3 has 13 residues. V gave up 3 bases and J gave up 3 bases, with 8 bases separating them. The germline CDR1 and CDR2 sequences are SGHTA and FQGTGA. The CDR3 nucleotides are TGTGCCAGCAGCTTGCTCCGCCACACTGAAGCTTTCTTT. Amino acids: CASSLLRHTEAFF.

Points on this clone: The sample has other DNA sequences that encode this CDR3 too. The V and J genes are TRBV7-6 and TRBJ2-7, with 7 bases lining up with TRBD1. This CDR3 has 14 residues. After removal of 5 bases from V and 3 bases from J, the junction contained 7 bases not matched to a gene. Germline CDR1 reads SGHVS; CDR2 reads FNYEAQ. The CDR3 sequence: CASSLGTGVYEQYF. CDR3 sequence (DNA): TGTGCCAGCAGCCTAGGAACAGGGGTCTACGAGCAGTACTTC.

J is TRBJ2-7 and V is TRBV13, with 11 positions matching TRBD2. CDR1 PRHDT and CDR2 FYEKMQ come from the germline V gene (reference sequence). Trimming took 5 bases from V and 1 from J; bases not matched to a gene: 4. The CDR3 extends over 15 amino acids. CDR3 DNA sequence: TGTGCCAGCAGCGCGGGACTAGCGGAATCCTACGAGCAGTACTTC. It is translated as CASSAGLAESYEQYF. The full variable domain, rest sourced from reference TRBV13 and TRBJ2-7, is AAGVIQSPRHLIKEKRETATLKCYPIPRHDTVYWYQQGPGQDPQFLISFYEKMQSDKGSIPDRFSAQQFSDYHSELNMSSLELGDSALYFCASSAGLAESYEQYFGPGTRLTVT.

This clone was recorded only once. The genes are TRBV28 and TRBJ2-3; a possible D gene is TRBD2 (5 bases). This CDR3 contains 16 residues. Germline V lookup: CDR1 MDHEN, CDR2 SYDVKM. V gave up 3 bases and J gave up 0 bases, with 13 bases separating them. The CDR3 DNA reads TGTGCCAGCAGTTTTCTACGAGCGGACAGCACAGATACGCAGTATTTT. It is translated as CASSFLRADSTDTQYF.

The chain joins TRBV27 to TRBJ2-7, with a weak D call TRBD1 (6 bases). There are 16 residues in the CDR3. The V end was cut by 7 bases, the J end by 3 bases, with 22 bases between. Germline assignment: CDR1 MNHEY and CDR2 SMNVEV (reference sequence). This chain's CDR3 is CASKVTGTTFYYEQYF. CDR3 sequence (DNA): TGTGCCAGCAAAGTGACAGGAACTACTTTCTACTACGAGCAGTACTTC.

This clone showed up just a few times. The sample carries other DNA sequences with the same CDR3. CDR3 DNA: TGTGCCAGCAGCTTAGTAGCGGGAGCTGATACGCAGTATTTT. Protein: CASSLVAGADTQYF. This sequence joins TRBV7-2 and TRBJ2-3; 9 bases agree with TRBD2. CDR1 SGHTA and CDR2 FQGNSA come from the germline V gene. With 1 base clipped from V and 6 bases from J, the junction kept 2 bases outside the gene matches. This CDR3 is built from 14 residues. Together with reference TRBV7-2 and TRBJ2-3, the CDR3 gives the full variable domain: GAGVSQSPSNKVTEKGKDVELRCDPISGHTALYWYRQSLGQGLEFLIYFQGNSAPDKSGLPSDRFSAERTGGSVSTLTIQRTQQEDSAVYLCASSLVAGADTQYFGPGTRLTVL.

As regards this clone: This sample includes further DNA sequences coding for the same CDR3. This rearrangement joins TRBV7-9 to TRBJ2-7; D not resolved. Trimming left V 5 bases short and J 1 base short, with 9 bases between. In germline, CDR1 is SEHNR, CDR2 FQNEAQ (reference sequence). The CDR3 runs to 13 residues. CDR3 nucleotides: TGTGCCAGCAGCCACCCCTCGTCCTACGAGCAGTACTTC. It encodes CASSHPSSYEQYF.

This clone has more than one count but fewer than ten. The sample holds other DNA sequences that translate to the same CDR3. This rearrangement joins TRBV7-9 to TRBJ1-6; tentatively, D is TRBD1 (5 bases). CDR3 length equals 14 residues. Trimming shortened V by 3 bases and J by 4 bases, and 7 bases separated the two germline ends. From germline, CDR1 is SEHNR and CDR2 FQNEAQ (reference sequence). In nucleotides, the CDR3 is TGTGCCAGCAGCTTGCAGGGATATAATTCACCCCTCCACTTT. Its translation is CASSLQGYNSPLHF.

V is TRBV4-3 and J is TRBJ2-7; 7 nucleotides align to TRBD1. Germline V CDR1 and CDR2: LGHNA, YSLEER. V was clipped by 0 bases and J by 3 bases; unmatched bases: 8. The CDR3 is 16 residues long. The CDR3 sequence: CASSQDRGAGGYEQYF. The CDR3 nucleotides read TGCGCCAGCAGCCAAGATAGGGGAGCAGGGGGCTACGAGCAGTACTTC.

The rearrangement links TRBV7-6 to TRBJ2-1; 8 bases match TRBD2. The CDR3 contains 15 residues. CDR1 SGHVS and CDR2 FNYEAQ come from the germline V gene. V gave up 5 bases and J gave up 4 bases; unmatched junction bases: 7. DNA for the CDR3: TGTGCCAGCAGCGGAAGCGGGAGCTCTTACAATGAGCAGTTCTTC. Translating gives CASSGSGSSYNEQFF.

DNA of the CDR3: TGTGCCAGCAGGCTACAGGGGGCGGATGGCTACACCTTC. It codes for CASRLQGADGYTF. This chain uses TRBV5-4 with TRBJ1-2; 9 nucleotides agree with TRBD1. Unmatched junction bases numbered 5, after V lost 5 bases and J lost 6 bases. Per germline, CDR1 SGHNT and CDR2 YYREEE (reference sequence). The CDR3 has 13 residues. Looking up the rest from reference TRBV5-4 and TRBJ1-2 gives the full variable domain: ETGVTQSPTHLIKTRGQQVTLRCSSQSGHNTVSWYQQALGQGPQFIFQYYREEENGRGNFPPRFSGLQFPNYSSELNVNALELDDSALYLCASRLQGADGYTFGSGTRLTVV.

The genes are TRBV15 and TRBJ2-1, with unresolved D. This CDR3 spans 16 amino acids. The V gene's germline CDR1 is LNHNV and CDR2 YYDKDF (reference sequence). Between the trimmed V and J ends, which lost 0 bases and 6 bases, there was a span of 15 bases. The CDR3, as DNA: TGTGCCACCAGCAGAGATCGAGCAGGAACCGGCAATGAGCAGTTCTTC. Its protein product is CATSRDRAGTGNEQFF.

The V call is TRBV5-4, the J call TRBJ2-4; no clear D gene. V was clipped by 0 bases and J by 0 bases, with 10 bases between them. Germline V gives CDR1 SGHNT, CDR2 YYREEE (reference sequence). This CDR3 is 16 amino acids long. CDR3 sequence reads: CASSLASDGAKNIQYF. The CDR3 DNA is TGTGCCAGCAGCTTGGCATCTGACGGAGCCAAAAACATTCAGTACTTC.